This T cell receptor beta chain was sequenced for a study of shared clonotypes between healthy human individuals. Generated by immunoSEQ multiplex PCR, the TCRdb table keeps only in-frame clones and is missing some. There are 2 million to 2.5 million clones in the sample; 90% to 96% occur only once, and more than 0.1% lies in the top ten. As to this clone: The target antigen is unknown. Other DNA sequences in the same sample also yield this CDR3.

Germline-derived CDR1 and CDR2 are ENHRY and SYGVKD. Trimming cost V 3 bases and J 4 bases; bases outside gene matches: 4. This CDR3 spans 14 amino acids. Donors were Caucasian adults residing in Nashville, Tennessee, USA. CD4+ cells yielded CD45RA+ naive and CD45RA-negative memory subsets. Study observations and caveats: An effect of sequencing depth on clonotype sharing among donors was expected.

The sample taken for sequencing was naive CD4+ T cells sorted from blood. Specified subset: CD45RA+ positively selected. This sequence was found in a man aged 18 to 30 in good health. The chain carries TRBV10-3 and TRBJ2-7, with 9 bases fitting TRBD2. The CDR3 DNA reads as TGTGCCATCAGTGACTCGAGCGGGGGGTACGAGCAGTACTTC. It is translated as CAISDSSGGYEQYF.